The clone carrying this T cell receptor beta chain occurred many times. This record belongs to a study of glioma-infiltrating T cells. Amplification of TCR alpha and beta CDR3 regions from RNA used iRepertoire nested multiplex PCR. TCRdb processed the multiplex PCR reads anew with MiXCR; each CDR3 protein has one entry. The sample carries under 150,000 distinct CDR3 sequences, around 23% recorded once. CDR1 is MNHEY, CDR2 SMNVEV, per germline (reference sequence). There are 15 residues in the CDR3. Trimming took off 4 bases at V and 0 bases at J, with 12 bases between the two ends. The material sequenced was glioma tissue, nonneoplastic brain tissue, or PBMCs (not recorded which). The gene calls are TRBV27 and TRBJ1-2; weak D call: TRBD1 (5 bases). The sequence derives from a human donor with low-grade glioma or glioblastoma, undergoing nonglioma brain surgery, or in good health (not recorded which). CDR3 sequence reads: CASSSAGFSNYGYTF. The CDR3 DNA reads TGTGCCAGCAGTTCAGCAGGGTTTTCTAACTATGGCTACACCTTC.